The subject of this entry is one TCR beta chain. The antigen is undetermined. The repertoire was sequenced with immunoSEQ multiplex PCR; TCRdb's copy has only in-frame clones and lacks some. Here the sample spans some 170,000 clones, less than 90% being singletons. The CDR3 runs 14 residues. Trimming took off 6 bases at V and 7 bases at J, with 15 bases between the two ends. Germline CDR1 and CDR2: KGHSH and LQKENI. The data are from a study of T cell responses to AZD1222 COVID-19 vaccine. Findings of the study overall: Unmutated variant regions reportedly attract nearly half of all spike-specific TCRs.

The chain couples TRBV18 to TRBJ1-4; D might be TRBD1 (6 bases). This sequence was found in an adult in good health. Sequences were derived from peripheral blood, sampled on day 0 of AZD1222 vaccination. CDR3 sequence reads: CASSLPDSGEKLFF. The CDR3 DNA reads TGTGCCAGCTCCTTACCGGACAGTGGTGAAAAACTGTTTTTT.